Shown below are 14 T cell receptor beta chains from a single sample sequenced in a study of CD8 T cells in ankylosing spondylitis. Their specific antigens are unknown. Findings and caveats of the study: It appeared that ankylosing spondylitis blood was characterized by a TCR beta motif of several highly homologous variants.

From the 5' RACE reads, TCRdb called clonotypes with MiXCR, one entry per CDR3 protein. This table holds 700,000 to 850,000 distinct CDR3 sequences, 12% found once. The specimen was blood, either unsorted or a sorted T cell fraction (not recorded which). The receptors originated from a male donor with ankylosing spondylitis.

This clonotype was counted between two and nine times. The V and J genes are TRBV7-6 and TRBJ2-6; the match to TRBD1 covers 7 bases. With 5 bases clipped from V and 4 bases from J, the junction kept 14 bases outside the gene matches. Germline-derived CDR1 and CDR2 are SGHVS and FNYEAQ. The CDR3 sequence is 18 residues long. Here the CDR3 reads CASSGGQMHWSGANVLTF. CDR3 nucleotide sequence: TGTGCCAGCAGCGGGGGACAGATGCATTGGTCCGGGGCCAACGTCCTGACTTTC.

This clonotype has at least ten counts. This rearrangement joins TRBV5-6 to TRBJ2-5, with TRBD1 matching 8 bases. J was trimmed by 5 bases and V by 4 bases; bases with no gene match: 10. The CDR3 length is 15 residues. Germline CDR1 SGHDT, CDR2 YYEEEE. CDR3 loop: CASSPGTGHMETQYF. Here the CDR3 DNA reads TGTGCCAGCAGCCCCGGGACAGGTCATATGGAGACCCAGTACTTC. Combining the CDR3 with reference TRBV5-6 and TRBJ2-5 gives the whole variable domain DAGVTQSPTHLIKTRGQQVTLRCSPKSGHDTVSWYQQALGQGPQFIFQYYEEEERQRGNFPDRFSGHQFPNYSSELNVNALLLGDSALYLCASSPGTGHMETQYFGPGTRLLVL.

This clonotype was found many times. The V call is TRBV18, the J call TRBJ2-1, with TRBD2 matching over 13 bases. The CDR3 consists of 16 residues. With 3 bases clipped from V and 10 bases from J, the junction kept 9 bases outside the gene matches. Germline assignment: CDR1 KGHSH and CDR2 LQKENI. CDR3 nucleotides: TGTGCCAGCTCACCCCCCGGACTAGCGGGAGTGGGGGAGCAGTTCTTC. Its translation: CASSPPGLAGVGEQFF.

This clonotype was counted ten times or more. The chain is built from TRBV7-9 and TRBJ2-3; D ambiguous. The CDR3 contains 16 residues. Germline V gene sequence: CDR1 SEHNR, CDR2 FQNEAQ (reference sequence). The V gene lost 1 base and the J gene lost 2 bases, with 13 bases spanning the gap. CDR3 amino acids: CASSLGPLRLTDTQYF. The CDR3 DNA is TGTGCCAGCAGCTTAGGACCTCTGAGGCTCACAGATACGCAGTATTTT.

The V and J genes are TRBV27 and TRBJ1-2; D may be TRBD1 (5 bases). Looked up from germline, CDR1 is MNHEY and CDR2 is SMNVEV (reference sequence). Between the trimmed V and J ends, which lost 3 bases and 8 bases, there was a span of 13 bases. The CDR3 runs 13 residues. Written as DNA, the CDR3 is TGTGCCAGCAGTTTTATCACGGGGCAGGGCTACACCTTC. The encoded protein is CASSFITGQGYTF.

The rearrangement uses TRBV5-4 and TRBJ2-3; tentative D call: TRBD2 (5 bases). CDR1 is SGHNT and CDR2 is YYREEE in the germline V gene (reference sequence). Trimming removed 9 bases at V and 5 bases at J, with 13 bases between. This CDR3 has 12 amino acids. The CDR3 spells CAIGTRGDTQYF. Here the CDR3 DNA reads TGTGCCATCGGAACCCGGGGAGATACGCAGTATTTT.

The gene calls are TRBV7-9 and TRBJ1-2, with D tentatively TRBD1 (5 bases). The germline V gene encodes CDR1 SEHNR and CDR2 FQNEAQ (reference sequence). This CDR3 is 16 amino acids long. Trimming cost V 0 bases and J 4 bases, with 15 bases left between them. CDR3 region: CASSLARPGTSYGYTF. CDR3 bases: TGTGCCAGCAGCTTAGCGCGTCCAGGGACTAGCTATGGCTACACCTTC.

In its sample, this clonotype was seen a few times. V is TRBV12-3 or TRBV12-4 and J is TRBJ2-4; D might be TRBD2 (6 bases). The CDR3 sequence is 14 residues long. The V gene lost 6 bases and the J gene lost 5 bases, with 14 bases spanning the gap. The CDR3: CASRGAGSQNIQYF. As DNA, the CDR3 is TGTGCCAGCAGGGGAGCGGGCAGCCAAAACATTCAGTACTTC.

V gene TRBV30 combines with J gene TRBJ2-7; TRBD1 matches 8 bases. This CDR3 region has 14 residues. After removal of 2 bases from V and 6 bases from J, the junction contained 9 bases not matched to a gene. Looked up from germline, CDR1 is GTSNPN and CDR2 is SVGIG (reference sequence). CDR3 nucleotides: TGTGCCTGGAGTATCCGGACAGGGATAGGCGAGCAGTACTTC. It is translated as CAWSIRTGIGEQYF.

This clonotype has a handful of counts. This chain uses TRBV18 with TRBJ1-2; no firm D call. This CDR3 is built from 17 residues. Trimming pared 0 bases from V and 0 bases from J, leaving 14 bases between. Per the germline V gene, CDR1 is KGHSH and CDR2 is LQKENI. CDR3 sequence (DNA): TGTGCCAGCTCACCACCGATTGGGCCAGATCCTAACTATGGCTACACCTTC. Amino acid sequence: CASSPPIGPDPNYGYTF. Using reference TRBV18 and TRBJ1-2 for the parts outside the CDR3, the full variable domain is NAGVMQNPRHLVRRRGQEARLRCSPMKGHSHVYWYRQLPEEGLKFMVYLQKENIIDESGMPKERFSAEFPKEGPSILRIQQVVRGDSAAYFCASSPPIGPDPNYGYTFGSGTRLTVV.

This clonotype was observed many times. V usage is TRBV29-1 and J usage is TRBJ2-3; 13 bases match TRBD2. Germline V lookup: CDR1 SQVTM, CDR2 ANQGSEA. V gave up 6 bases and J gave up 2 bases; unmatched junction bases: 5. The CDR3 loop spans 15 amino acids. CDR3 loop: CSVGTSGTLTDTQYF. CDR3 nucleotide sequence: TGCAGCGTCGGGACTAGCGGGACCCTCACAGATACGCAGTATTTT.

The rearrangement links TRBV20-1 to TRBJ1-2, with unresolved D. V was shortened by 4 bases and J by 8 bases, with 11 bases between the two germline ends. This CDR3 has 11 residues. Per germline, CDR1 DFQATT and CDR2 SNEGSKA (reference sequence). CDR3 in amino acids: CSATSSDGYTF. The CDR3 coding sequence is TGCAGTGCTACCTCTTCTGACGGCTACACCTTC.

In its sample, this clonotype was seen many times. This chain uses TRBV3-1 with TRBJ1-2; D call uncertain. V lost 2 bases to trimming and J lost 11 bases, with 18 bases between them. Looked up from germline, CDR1 is LGHDT and CDR2 is YNNKEL (reference sequence). This CDR3 spans 14 amino acids. The CDR3 DNA is TGTGCCAGCAGCCAATTCAGGATTGGGCCGCGGTACACCTTC. This translates into CASSQFRIGPRYTF.

The rearrangement joins TRBV20-1 to TRBJ2-7, with D possibly called TRBD1 or TRBD2 (6 bases each). V lost 3 bases, J lost 2 bases, and 17 bases lay in between. CDR1 is DFQATT, CDR2 SNEGSKA, per germline (reference sequence). There are 15 residues in the CDR3. CDR3 nucleotide sequence: TGCAGTGCTAGCGAGTTCCGGGGGCTCCCCTACGAGCAGTACTTC. It is translated as CSASEFRGLPYEQYF.